Each of the 9 T cell receptor beta chains below was sequenced from the same sample in a study of blood T cell repertoires in COVID-19. Data came from immunoSEQ multiplex PCR; TCRdb stores just in-frame clones and leaves some out. This table has about 380,000 clones, around 85% appearing once. The sample was peripheral blood. These receptor sequences come from a woman between 18 and 30 years old with acute or convalescent COVID-19.

This clone was picked up one time. The chain joins TRBV5-6 to TRBJ1-1; 8 nucleotides match TRBD1. The germline V gene has CDR1 SGHDT and CDR2 YYEEEE. V shed 4 bases, J shed 11 bases, and the junction held 10 bases outside the gene matches. This CDR3 has 13 amino acids. DNA of the CDR3: TGTGCCAGCAGCCCAACCAGGGGGCGCGGGGCTTTCTTT. Its translation is CASSPTRGRGAFF.

The rearrangement links TRBV4-1 to TRBJ2-7, with 7 bases aligning to TRBD1. The germline V gene encodes CDR1 MGHRA and CDR2 YSYEKL. This CDR3 region has 14 residues. Trimming took 4 bases from V and 4 from J; bases not matched to a gene: 7. The CDR3 loop reads CASSRGGLQYEQYF. The CDR3 DNA follows: TGCGCCAGCAGCCGAGGGGGCCTTCAATACGAGCAGTACTTC.

The rearrangement joins TRBV18 to TRBJ2-7; weak D call: TRBD2 (5 bases). Germline V gene lookup returns CDR1 KGHSH and CDR2 LQKENI. V lost 5 bases, J lost 0 bases, and 8 bases lay in between. This CDR3 comprises 13 residues. DNA for the CDR3: TGTGCCAGCTCAATGGGGAGCTCCTACGAGCAGTACTTC. Amino acid sequence: CASSMGSSYEQYF.

V and J are TRBV4-1 and TRBJ2-5; 7 positions match TRBD1. The ends lost 2 bases at V and 2 bases at J; junction bases unmatched: 2. CDR1 is MGHRA, CDR2 YSYEKL, per germline. The CDR3 covers 14 residues. As DNA, the CDR3 is TGCGCCAGCAGCCAAAAGGGACAGCAAGAGACCCAGTACTTC. It yields the protein CASSQKGQQETQYF.

Comments on this clone: One end of the junction varies from germline; a read error may be responsible. The rearrangement uses TRBV3-1 (or the pseudogene TRBV3-2) and TRBJ1-2; no clear D. CDR1 and CDR2 (germline): LGHDT, YNNKEL (reference sequence). CDR3 length equals 15 residues. The CDR3 bases are TGTGCCAGCAGCCAAGAAGGCGGCTCCTACTACGGCTACACCTTC. Its translation is CASSQEGGSYYGYTF.

The chain combines TRBV14 with TRBJ1-2, with a weak D call TRBD1 (6 bases). This CDR3 region has 13 residues. Germline V lookup: CDR1 SGHDN, CDR2 FVKESK. The V end lost 3 bases, the J end lost 4 bases, and 9 bases lay between the germline ends. For the CDR3, the DNA is TGTGCCAGCAGCCATAACAGGGTCTATGGCTACACCTTC. Encoded protein: CASSHNRVYGYTF.

This sequence joins TRBV5-1 and TRBJ1-4, with 9 bases identical to TRBD1. Germline CDR1 and CDR2: SGHRS and YFSETQ. With 7 bases clipped from V and 7 bases from J, the junction kept 14 bases outside the gene matches. The length of the CDR3 is 16 residues. The chain's CDR3 is CASRRTNGTGREKLFF. In DNA form, the CDR3 reads TGCGCCAGCCGTAGGACTAACGGGACAGGGCGTGAAAAACTGTTTTTT.

This rearrangement joins TRBV27 to TRBJ1-3, with TRBD1 as a possible D gene (6 bases). CDR1 and CDR2 (germline): MNHEY, SMNVEV (reference sequence). The CDR3 has 11 amino acids. The ends were cut back, 5 bases at V and 14 bases at J, with 13 bases in the middle. The CDR3 spells CASSTGSVVYF. The CDR3 DNA reads TGTGCCAGCAGTACAGGGTCTGTGGTATATTTT.

This clone appeared once. The chain couples TRBV29-1 to TRBJ2-1, with 7 bases that match TRBD2. The CDR3 consists of 14 residues. J gave up 0 bases and V 4 bases, and 3 bases lay outside the gene matches. In germline, CDR1 is SQVTM, CDR2 ANQGSEA. The CDR3: CSVVLAVSYNEQFF. Here the CDR3 DNA reads TGCAGCGTTGTTCTAGCGGTCTCCTACAATGAGCAGTTCTTC.